Below, 23 T cell receptor beta chains from the same sample are listed, as sequenced in a study of T-cell memory formation after mild COVID-19. In TCRdb, the 5' RACE reads were re-called with MiXCR into one record per CDR3 protein. The sample lists about 350,000 distinct CDR3 sequences; roughly an eighth were seen once. The sequenced sample consisted of PBMCs or a T cell subset sorted from them (not recorded which). The receptors were sampled from a man younger than 35 who had mild COVID-19 (a few samples of this study predate the infection). Cell type and time point are not known.

The chain uses TRBV5-1 and TRBJ1-1, with a weak D call TRBD1 (6 bases). The CDR3 contains 15 residues. Trimming stripped 4 bases from V and 4 bases from J, with 17 bases between. Germline CDR1 is SGHRS and CDR2 is YFSETQ. The CDR3 DNA follows: TGCGCCAGCAGCATCACGAGAGGGGGTGGCACTGAAGCTTTCTTT. The encoded protein is CASSITRGGGTEAFF. Full variable domain (outside the CDR3, taken from reference TRBV5-1 and TRBJ1-1): KAGVTQTPRYLIKTRGQQVTLSCSPISGHRSVSWYQQTPGQGLQFLFEYFSETQRNKGNFPGRFSGRQFSNSRSEMNVSTLELGDSALYLCASSITRGGGTEAFFGQGTRLTVV.

The chain employs TRBV6-2 or TRBV6-3 and TRBJ2-1; D tentatively reads TRBD1 or TRBD2 (6 bases each). This CDR3 contains 14 residues. CDR1 is MNHEY and CDR2 is SVGEGT in the germline V gene. V shed 5 bases and J shed 4 bases, with 12 bases lying between them. The CDR3: CASSAPGAYNEQFF. The CDR3 region has the DNA TGTGCCAGCAGTGCTCCGGGGGCATACAATGAGCAGTTCTTC.

This clonotype showed up many times. This chain joins TRBV5-1 and TRBJ1-1; 7 bases match TRBD1. The J segment lost 4 bases and the V segment lost 4 bases, leaving 10 bases of the junction unmatched. The CDR3 spans 15 residues. The germline V gene has CDR1 SGHRS and CDR2 YFSETQ. DNA for the CDR3: TGCGCCAGCAGCGTTACCGGGACAGTGGGCACTGAAGCTTTCTTT. Translating it yields CASSVTGTVGTEAFF.

The chain uses TRBV6-5 and TRBJ2-2; TRBD2 aligns across 8 bases. V was pared by 10 bases and J by 3 bases, with 10 bases of the junction left unmatched. CDR3 length: 15 amino acids. Germline loops: CDR1 MNHEY, CDR2 SVGAGI. The CDR3 DNA reads TGTGCCACCGGGCGGGAGGTCGGCGACACCGGGGAGCTGTTTTTT. Translating it yields CATGREVGDTGELFF.

This clonotype has only a few counts. The chain combines TRBV7-3 with TRBJ1-2; 9 bases are a match to TRBD1. V lost 5 bases to trimming and J lost 8 bases; unmatched junction nucleotides: 3. CDR3 length equals 12 residues. CDR1 is SGHTA, CDR2 FQGTGA, per germline. The CDR3 protein is CASSPGQGGYTF. In DNA form, the CDR3 reads TGTGCCAGCAGCCCGGGACAGGGAGGCTACACCTTC.

This chain joins TRBV6-5 and TRBJ2-3; TRBD2 might be the D (5 bases). The CDR3 length is 15 residues. The germline V and J ends were trimmed by 0 bases and 5 bases, with 12 bases remaining between them. The germline gives CDR1 MNHEY, CDR2 SVGAGI. The CDR3 sequence is CASSYSSDGIDTQYF. Here the CDR3 DNA reads TGTGCCAGCAGTTACTCGAGTGACGGGATAGATACGCAGTATTTT.

This clonotype was seen a few times. CDR3 residues: CASSQAAQAGEYEQYV. In DNA form, the CDR3 reads TGTGCCAGCAGCCAAGCAGCCCAAGCGGGGGAGTACGAGCAGTACGTC. The chain employs TRBV3-2 and TRBJ2-7; TRBD2, the table's D call, lacks a check against the DNA. TRBV3-2 is classified as a pseudogene. This CDR3 has 16 amino acids.

This clonotype was seen ten or more times. The chain couples TRBV12-3 or TRBV12-4 to TRBJ1-6; 7 nucleotides match TRBD1. Trimming removed 7 bases from V and 10 bases from J; junction bases left unmatched: 7. The CDR3 has 13 residues. Here the CDR3 reads CASTSTGKSPLHF. CDR3 DNA: TGTGCCAGCACCTCGACAGGGAAGTCACCCCTCCACTTT.

The chain combines TRBV28 with TRBJ2-7; D gene uncertain. This CDR3 region has 14 residues. V was shortened by 2 bases and J by 4 bases, with 12 bases between the two germline ends. Germline V lookup: CDR1 MDHEN, CDR2 SYDVKM. CDR3 DNA: TGTGCCAGCAGTTTAATGGGCACAGCTTACGAGCAGTACGTC. This sequence encodes CASSLMGTAYEQYV.

The chain is built from TRBV2 and TRBJ1-1, with TRBD1 matching over 7 bases. CDR1 SNHLY and CDR2 FYNNEI come from the germline V gene. Germline trimming cut 8 bases from V and 1 base from J; bases unmatched to any gene: 4. The CDR3 extends over 13 amino acids. CDR3 DNA: TGTGCCAGCGTGGGACAGCCGAACACTGAAGCTTTCTTT. Translation gives CASVGQPNTEAFF.

This CDR3 is CASRLNRDRDGGEQFF. CDR3 DNA: TGTGCCAGCAGGTTAAACCGGGACAGGGATGGAGGTGAGCAGTTCTTC. The J gene is TRBJ2-1, the V gene TRBV12-3 or TRBV12-4, with TRBD1 identical over 9 bases. This CDR3 region has 16 residues. V was pared by 6 bases and J by 9 bases, with 15 bases of the junction left unmatched.

This clonotype has a count of ten or more. The V gene is TRBV7-9, the J gene TRBJ2-1; TRBD2 matches at 8 bases. Germline-derived CDR1 and CDR2 are SEHNR and FQNEAQ (reference sequence). V was pared by 5 bases and J by 15 bases, with 9 bases of the junction left unmatched. The CDR3 has 12 amino acids. CDR3 amino acids: CASSPNGGAPFF. CDR3 DNA: TGTGCCAGCAGCCCTAACGGGGGGGCCCCGTTCTTC.

This clonotype was observed a handful of times. The gene calls are TRBV7-9 and TRBJ1-1, with TRBD1 matching 8 bases. The CDR3 runs 16 residues. Germline CDR1 reads SEHNR; CDR2 reads FQNEAQ (reference sequence). Trimming removed 4 bases from V and 1 base from J; junction bases left unmatched: 8. This chain's CDR3 is CASSSPTGTGNTEAFF. In DNA, the CDR3 is TGTGCCAGCAGCTCACCTACCGGGACAGGGAACACTGAAGCTTTCTTT.

The rearrangement joins TRBV12-5 to TRBJ2-1, with 11 bases lining up with TRBD2. Losses at the gene ends were 2 bases for V and 6 bases for J; bases not matched to a gene: 9. Germline V gives CDR1 LGHNT, CDR2 FRNRAP. This CDR3 is built from 17 residues. CDR3 in DNA: TGTGCTAGTGGTTTGAACCCTAGCGGGGGGCCCCTCAATGAGCAGTTCTTC. Protein sequence: CASGLNPSGGPLNEQFF.

There are a few counts of this clonotype. The gene calls are TRBV5-1 and TRBJ2-1, with 7 bases aligning to TRBD1. The V gene's germline CDR1 is SGHRS and CDR2 YFSETQ. V dropped 2 bases and J dropped 9; count of bases not matched to a gene: 5. This CDR3 has 13 amino acids. CDR3 loop: CASSLQGSTEQFF. The CDR3 DNA reads as TGCGCCAGCAGCTTACAGGGGTCAACTGAGCAGTTCTTC.

In its sample, this clonotype was seen many times. The genes are TRBV4-2 and TRBJ2-7; possible D gene TRBD2, 5 bases. The CDR3 runs 14 residues. V lost 0 bases and J 2 bases, leaving 8 bases between the germline ends. Germline assignment: CDR1 LGHNA and CDR2 YNFKEQ. The DNA of the CDR3 is TGTGCCAGCAGCCAAGATCAGGAGGCCTACGAGCAGTACGTC. Translated, it gives CASSQDQEAYEQYV.

The chain has TRBV4-3 and TRBJ2-7; possibly TRBD1 for D (6 bases). Germline V gene data show CDR1 as LGHNA and CDR2 as YSLEER. V gave up 0 bases and J gave up 3 bases, with 15 bases separating them. This CDR3 region has 16 residues. CDR3 in DNA: TGCGCCAGCAGCCAAGAGGCATTCAGGGGCGGCTACGAGCAGTACTTC. Its translation is CASSQEAFRGGYEQYF.

This clonotype was picked up a small number of times. The chain links TRBV9 to TRBJ2-1, with 7 bases aligning to TRBD1. CDR1 is SGDLS, CDR2 YYNGEE, per germline. V was clipped by 2 bases and J by 2 bases; unmatched bases: 10. The CDR3 contains 17 residues. CDR3 coding DNA: TGTGCCAGCAGCGTGAGGGACAGATGGAGTGCCTACAATGAGCAGTTCTTC. Protein product: CASSVRDRWSAYNEQFF.

The J gene is TRBJ1-2, the V gene TRBV4-1; D gene ambiguous. The V gene's germline CDR1 is MGHRA and CDR2 YSYEKL. Trimming pared 3 bases from V and 3 bases from J, leaving 8 bases between. The CDR3 is made up of 13 amino acids. CDR3 bases: TGCGCCAGCAGCCAGCCGGGTTACTATGGCTACACCTTC. Its translation: CASSQPGYYGYTF.

The gene calls are TRBV7-3 and TRBJ2-3, with 7 bases identical to TRBD2. The CDR3 contains 16 residues. V gave up 5 bases and J gave up 2 bases; unmatched junction bases: 10. Germline assignment: CDR1 SGHTA and CDR2 FQGTGA. CDR3 amino acids: CASSPLGGGLTDTQYF. The CDR3 DNA reads as TGTGCCAGCAGCCCTTTGGGGGGGGGTCTCACAGATACGCAGTATTTT.

The V call is TRBV24-1, the J call TRBJ2-2; 9 nucleotides align to TRBD1. The CDR3 has 15 amino acids. CDR1 and CDR2 from the germline V gene are KGHDR and SFDVKD. V lost 4 bases to trimming and J lost 4 bases; unmatched junction nucleotides: 3. The CDR3 here is CATSDPGQGTGELFF. The CDR3 region has the DNA TGTGCCACCAGTGACCCGGGACAGGGCACCGGGGAGCTGTTTTTT.

This clonotype was detected a few times. V usage is TRBV11-2 and J usage is TRBJ2-2; 8 nucleotides align to TRBD1. The V gene's germline CDR1 is SGHAT and CDR2 FQNNGV. With 6 bases clipped from V and 6 bases from J, the junction kept 6 bases outside the gene matches. The CDR3 is 14 amino acids. The CDR3 loop reads CASRIPQGAGELFF. The CDR3, as DNA: TGTGCCAGCAGGATTCCACAGGGGGCCGGGGAGCTGTTTTTT.

This clonotype occurred a few times. The chain uses TRBV10-3 and TRBJ1-1, with 7 nucleotides matching TRBD1. Trimming took 6 bases from V and 5 from J; bases not matched to a gene: 12. Germline assignment: CDR1 ENHRY and CDR2 SYGVKD. This CDR3 spans 15 amino acids. CDR3 DNA: TGTGCCATCAGCTCAGGGGGAAATGTAGGGACTGAAGCTTTCTTT. It yields the protein CAISSGGNVGTEAFF.